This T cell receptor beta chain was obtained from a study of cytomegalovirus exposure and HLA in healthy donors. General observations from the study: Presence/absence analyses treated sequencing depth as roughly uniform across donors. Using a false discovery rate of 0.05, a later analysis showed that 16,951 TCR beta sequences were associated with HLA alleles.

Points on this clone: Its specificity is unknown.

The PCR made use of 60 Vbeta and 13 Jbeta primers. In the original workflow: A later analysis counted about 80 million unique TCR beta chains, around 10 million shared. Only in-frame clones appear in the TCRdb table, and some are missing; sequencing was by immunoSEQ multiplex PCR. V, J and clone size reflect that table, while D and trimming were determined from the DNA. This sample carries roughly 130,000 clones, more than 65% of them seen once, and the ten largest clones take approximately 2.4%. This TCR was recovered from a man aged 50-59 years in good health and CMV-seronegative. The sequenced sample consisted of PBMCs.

The CDR3 here is CASSQGVTGANTDTQYF. DNA for the CDR3: TGCGCCAGCAGCCAAGGAGTTACAGGTGCGAACACAGATACGCAGTATTTT. V gene TRBV4-3 combines with J gene TRBJ2-3; maybe TRBD1 (5 bases). The CDR3 covers 17 residues. Germline V gene sequence: CDR1 LGHNA, CDR2 YSLEER. Deletions cut 1 base from V and 2 bases from J, with 16 bases between.